This T cell receptor beta chain stems from a study of OX40 agonist ivuxolimab in advanced cancers. CDR1 is GTSNPN, CDR2 SVGIG, per germline (reference sequence). V lost 0 bases and J 2 bases, leaving 4 bases between the germline ends. The CDR3 totals 13 residues. Assay used: immunoSEQ multiplex PCR; TCRdb lists only in-frame clones, some missing. The profile shows about 50,000 clones, around 87% of them singletons. Study-wide results and caveats: Partial responders at 0.1-3.0 mg/kg had among the lowest clonal expansion.

Remarks on this clone: The antigen is undetermined.

The TCR comes from an adult with an advanced solid tumor such as melanoma, head and neck, liver or kidney cancer. Sequencing used CD4+ or CD8+ T cells sorted from blood, obtained in a trial of the OX40 agonist ivuxolimab. The gene calls are TRBV30 and TRBJ2-2; D gene ambiguous. The CDR3 bases are TGTGCCTGGAGTGTACTTAACACCGGGGAGCTGTTTTTT. It encodes CAWSVLNTGELFF.